The 5 T cell receptor beta chains reported below all come from one sample, sequenced in a study of T cells in Graves' hyperthyroidism and ophthalmopathy. TCR beta CDR3 regions were amplified from RNA. The primer set for the first-round RT-PCR of the TCR CDR3 was HTBI. TCRdb re-called the multiplex PCR reads through MiXCR, storing one row per CDR3 protein. The repertoire has around 340,000 distinct CDR3 sequences, roughly 15% of them found once; the top ten carry 30% to 40%. Sequenced input: blood. The receptors come from a woman in her 30s with Graves' hyperthyroidism that later progressed to Graves' ophthalmopathy.

The V gene is TRBV28, the J gene TRBJ2-7, with D unclear. Between the trimmed V and J ends, which lost 6 bases and 2 bases, there was a span of 29 bases. This CDR3 contains 19 residues. The germline V gene encodes CDR1 MDHEN and CDR2 SYDVKM. This CDR3 is CASSQILGGPRLVAYEQYF. DNA for the CDR3: TGTGCCAGCAGCCAAATCCTCGGTGGCCCCCGCCTTGTCGCCTACGAGCAGTACTTC.

The sample holds many counts of this clonotype. V and J are TRBV20-1 and TRBJ2-3, with 12 bases fitting TRBD2. In germline, CDR1 is DFQATT, CDR2 SNEGSKA (reference sequence). This CDR3 has 15 amino acids. Trimming cost V 1 base and J 3 bases; bases outside gene matches: 2. The CDR3 sequence: CSARGGTSGTDTQYF. In DNA form, the CDR3 reads TGCAGTGCTAGAGGTGGGACTAGCGGGACAGATACGCAGTATTTT.

This clonotype was detected ten times or more. The chain combines TRBV12-3 or TRBV12-4 with TRBJ2-1, with TRBD1 as a possible D gene (5 bases). Trimming took off 5 bases at V and 12 bases at J, with 11 bases between the two ends. The CDR3 sequence is 11 residues long. The CDR3, as DNA: TGTGCCAGCAGTCAAGGACATCTGCAGTTCTTC. Translated: CASSQGHLQFF.

A few counts support this clonotype. This chain links TRBV4-1 with TRBJ2-2; 7 nucleotides align to TRBD1. CDR1 MGHRA and CDR2 YSYEKL come from the germline V gene. J gave up 4 bases and V 1 base, and 6 bases lay outside the gene matches. This CDR3 has 16 amino acids. CDR3 DNA: TGCGCCAGCAGCCAAGGACAGGGCTGGGGCACCGGGGAGCTGTTTTTT. Amino acids: CASSQGQGWGTGELFF.

The chain has TRBV5-1 and TRBJ1-3; D is perhaps TRBD1 (5 bases). CDR1 and CDR2 (germline): SGHRS, YFSETQ. The CDR3 is 16 amino acids. V lost 2 bases, J lost 0 bases, and 12 bases lay in between. The chain's CDR3 is CASSLSTETSGNTIYF. In DNA form, the CDR3 reads TGCGCCAGCAGCTTATCGACAGAAACCTCTGGAAACACCATATATTTT.